This passage covers 30 T cell receptor beta chains from one sample sequenced in a study of early T cells in non-severe SARS-CoV-2 infection (dated by TCRdb to the early 2020s). The library was prepared using 5' RACE. The sequencer listed for this sample is NextSeq 500. TCRdb trimmed public reads at Q25 via fastp, called clones via MiXCR and kept in-frame beta chains. Identical CDR3 protein sequences are pooled into one entry, listed with their most common genes and DNA. This sample has about 90,000 distinct CDR3 sequences in its table, and about 12% of those were observed once. The ten top clones hold 4.4% of the sample. Sequencing used whole blood, obtained at baseline. The source is an adult who was a healthcare worker with PCR-confirmed SARS-CoV-2 infection or an uninfected control (not recorded which).

This chain connects TRBV19 to TRBJ2-7; tentative D call: TRBD1 (5 bases). This CDR3 is built from 13 residues. V was shortened by 5 bases and J by 3 bases, with 11 bases between the two germline ends. From germline, CDR1 is LNHDA and CDR2 SQIVND (reference sequence). As DNA, the CDR3 is TGTGCCAGTAGTCCAGGGCCTCGCTACGAGCAGTACTTC. Amino acids: CASSPGPRYEQYF.

This clonotype came up many times. J is TRBJ1-1 and V is TRBV7-9; 7 bases fit TRBD1. CDR3 length: 14 amino acids. With V trimmed by 4 bases and J by 0 bases, 2 bases remained unmatched. Germline assignment: CDR1 SEHNR and CDR2 FQNEAQ (reference sequence). CDR3 protein: CASSSQGLNTEAFF. The CDR3 DNA is TGTGCCAGCAGCTCACAGGGGCTGAACACTGAAGCTTTCTTT.

This clonotype was seen a handful of times. The chain employs TRBV12-5 and TRBJ2-7; 10 positions match TRBD1. Germline CDR1 reads LGHNT; CDR2 reads FRNRAP. Losses at the gene ends were 7 bases for V and 3 bases for J; bases not matched to a gene: 18. There are 18 residues in the CDR3. CDR3 amino acids: CASEKTGTGVLSNYEQYF. In DNA, the CDR3 is TGTGCTAGTGAAAAGACCGGGACAGGGGTATTATCCAACTACGAGCAGTACTTC.

This clonotype was picked up many times. The V and J genes are TRBV12-3 or TRBV12-4 and TRBJ1-6; TRBD1 might be the D (6 bases). The length of the CDR3 is 15 residues. The V end was cut by 1 base, the J end by 10 bases, with 14 bases between. The CDR3 protein is CASSLESGGRSPLHF. The CDR3 DNA reads TGTGCCAGCAGTTTAGAGTCCGGGGGGCGATCACCCCTCCACTTT.

The chain employs TRBV5-1 and TRBJ1-6; D remains ambiguous. CDR3 length equals 16 residues. The ends were cut back, 4 bases at V and 6 bases at J, with 17 bases in the middle. Germline V gene data show CDR1 as SGHRS and CDR2 as YFSETQ. The CDR3 DNA sequence: TGCGCCAGCAGCCCGACTCCCAGGTTGGGTAATTCACCCCTCCACTTT. Translating gives CASSPTPRLGNSPLHF.

This clonotype came up a few times. The genes are TRBV12-3 or TRBV12-4 and TRBJ2-1; the D gene is possibly TRBD2 (5 bases). The V end lost 5 bases, the J end lost 0 bases, and 11 bases lay between the germline ends. This CDR3 has 15 amino acids. In nucleotides, the CDR3 is TGTGCCAGCAGTCCCCTTAGCGTCTCCTACAATGAGCAGTTCTTC. Encoded protein: CASSPLSVSYNEQFF.

The rearrangement links TRBV6-5 to TRBJ1-1; D ambiguous. The CDR3 is 15 amino acids. V was cut by 0 bases and J by 0 bases, with 8 bases left in between. Germline CDR1 is MNHEY and CDR2 is SVGAGI. This CDR3 reads CASSYSAAMNTEAFF. CDR3 sequence (DNA): TGTGCCAGCAGTTACTCGGCAGCTATGAACACTGAAGCTTTCTTT.

Only a few counts were recorded for this clonotype. The J gene is TRBJ2-3, the V gene TRBV7-2; D gene ambiguous. Trimming shortened V by 5 bases and J by 1 base, and 13 bases separated the two germline ends. Per germline, CDR1 SGHTA and CDR2 FQGNSA. The CDR3 has 15 amino acids. For the CDR3, the DNA is TGTGCCAGCAGCGATAAGGACGGCCGCACAGATACGCAGTATTTT. This gives the protein CASSDKDGRTDTQYF.

This clonotype was detected many times. The V and J genes are TRBV3-1 and TRBJ2-6; D may be TRBD1 (6 bases). The V end lost 5 bases, the J end lost 0 bases, and 11 bases lay between the germline ends. The germline CDR1 and CDR2 sequences are LGHDT and YNNKEL (reference sequence). The CDR3 length is 16 residues. The CDR3 region is CASSSPGDSGANVLTF. The DNA for the CDR3 is TGTGCCAGCAGCTCCCCAGGGGACTCTGGGGCCAACGTCCTGACTTTC.

The chain joins TRBV12-3 or TRBV12-4 to TRBJ2-7; D is tentatively TRBD1 or TRBD2 (5 bases each). The CDR3 length is 14 residues. Trimming left V 6 bases short and J 0 bases short, with 12 bases between. CDR3 loop: CASSKGPTSYEQYF. The CDR3 DNA reads TGTGCCAGCAGCAAGGGACCGACCTCCTACGAGCAGTACTTC.

This clonotype has just a few counts. The chain employs TRBV11-2 and TRBJ2-3; 7 bases are shared with TRBD1. The CDR3 is 13 residues long. The germline V gene has CDR1 SGHAT and CDR2 FQNNGV. Germline trimming cut 4 bases from V and 10 bases from J; bases unmatched to any gene: 8. The CDR3 bases are TGTGCCAGCAGCTCTGATCCCGGACAGGCGCAGTATTTT. This translates into CASSSDPGQAQYF.

A few counts support this clonotype. The genes are TRBV7-3 and TRBJ2-2, with D hard to call. V was cut by 4 bases and J by 0 bases, with 12 bases left in between. Germline V CDR1 and CDR2: SGHTA, FQGTGA. This CDR3 region has 16 residues. The CDR3 DNA sequence: TGTGCCAGCAGCTCCAATCCCATTACGAACACCGGGGAGCTGTTTTTT. This sequence encodes CASSSNPITNTGELFF.

The chain has TRBV7-3 and TRBJ1-1, with D possibly TRBD1 on 6 matching bases. V shed 1 base and J shed 0 bases, with 12 bases lying between them. The CDR3 is 16 amino acids. Germline-derived CDR1 and CDR2 are SGHTA and FQGTGA. The CDR3 sequence is CASSLSGGPVNTEAFF. The CDR3 nucleotides read TGTGCCAGCAGCTTAAGTGGGGGGCCGGTGAACACTGAAGCTTTCTTT. Full variable domain (missing parts from reference TRBV7-3 and TRBJ1-1): GAGVSQTPSNKVTEKGKYVELRCDPISGHTALYWYRQSLGQGPEFLIYFQGTGAADDSGLPNDRFFAVRPEGSVSTLKIQRTERGDSAVYLCASSLSGGPVNTEAFFGQGTRLTVV.

In this sample, this clonotype turned up a few times. The chain carries TRBV11-2 and TRBJ2-7; 9 nucleotides align to TRBD1. Germline V gene data show CDR1 as SGHAT and CDR2 as FQNNGV. This CDR3 is 14 amino acids long. V shed 4 bases and J 5 bases; nucleotides not matched to a gene: 6. In DNA form, the CDR3 reads TGTGCCAGCAGCTACTCACAGGGGGCGCACGAGCAGTACTTC. Protein sequence: CASSYSQGAHEQYF.

This clonotype was recorded at least ten times. One junction end disagrees with the germline gene, perhaps due to a read error. The V and J genes are TRBV7-7 and TRBJ2-5; perhaps TRBD2 as D (5 bases). CDR1 is SSHAT, CDR2 FNYEAQ, per germline (reference sequence). This CDR3 is 14 amino acids long. The CDR3 DNA reads as TGTGCTAGCAGCTTAGCGCTTGACTTGGAGACCCAGTACTTC. This translates into CASSLALDLETQYF.

This clonotype has only a few counts. The chain couples TRBV5-4 to TRBJ1-2; D gene uncertain. CDR1 and CDR2 from the germline V gene are SGHNT and YYREEE (reference sequence). Trimming stripped 2 bases from V and 1 base from J, with 12 bases between. The CDR3 covers 15 residues. The CDR3 bases are TGTGCCAGCAGCTTTTCCGGTCAGAGTAACTATGGCTACACCTTC. This codes for CASSFSGQSNYGYTF.

The chain combines TRBV5-1 with TRBJ2-3; D not resolved. CDR1 SGHRS and CDR2 YFSETQ come from the germline V gene. The CDR3 extends over 15 amino acids. The ends were cut back, 0 bases at V and 0 bases at J, with 8 bases in the middle. This chain's CDR3 is CASSLDGVSTDTQYF. The CDR3 nucleotides are TGCGCCAGCAGCTTGGATGGGGTTAGCACAGATACGCAGTATTTT.

The chain uses TRBV4-1 and TRBJ2-1, with 14 bases fitting TRBD2. The CDR3 runs to 19 residues. Germline-derived CDR1 and CDR2 are MGHRA and YSYEKL. The ends lost 0 bases at V and 1 base at J; junction bases unmatched: 5. This chain's CDR3 is CASSQDRGTSGSSYNEQFF. DNA for the CDR3: TGCGCCAGCAGCCAAGATAGGGGGACTAGCGGGAGTTCCTACAATGAGCAGTTCTTC.

The rearrangement joins TRBV20-1 to TRBJ2-3; 13 bases line up with TRBD2. Germline V gene sequence: CDR1 DFQATT, CDR2 SNEGSKA (reference sequence). CDR3 length: 17 residues. Unmatched junction bases numbered 8, after V lost 4 bases and J lost 1 base. The CDR3 DNA is TGCAGTGCTATCCGGACTAGCGGGAGCCTGGGCACAGATACGCAGTATTTT. Translation: CSAIRTSGSLGTDTQYF.

This clonotype was picked up a small number of times. J is TRBJ1-5 and V is TRBV18; 9 positions agree with TRBD1. The V gene's germline CDR1 is KGHSH and CDR2 LQKENI. This CDR3 has 13 amino acids. With V trimmed by 6 bases and J by 6 bases, 3 bases remained unmatched. Written as DNA, the CDR3 is TGTGCCAGCTCCCTGGACAGGGGTCAGCCCCAGCATTTT. Its protein product is CASSLDRGQPQHF.

This clonotype was counted only a few times. Compared with germline, one end of the junction differs, possibly owing to a read error. The CDR3 spells CVSSQTVNMNTEAFF. The DNA for the CDR3 is TGTGTCAGCTCACAAACAGTGAACATGAACACTGAAGCTTTCTTT. The V and J genes are TRBV18 and TRBJ1-1; D remains ambiguous. The CDR3 extends over 15 amino acids. Germline values: CDR1 KGHSH, CDR2 LQKENI.

This clonotype was detected a few times. The genes are TRBV3-1 and TRBJ2-3; 12 nucleotides agree with TRBD2. The CDR3 spans 16 residues. Per the germline V gene, CDR1 is LGHDT and CDR2 is YNNKEL (reference sequence). V shed 5 bases and J 1 base; nucleotides not matched to a gene: 4. The CDR3 protein is CASSTRTSGGTDTQYF. The CDR3, as DNA: TGTGCCAGCAGCACCCGGACTAGCGGGGGCACAGATACGCAGTATTTT.

In this sample, this clonotype turned up a few times. This chain uses TRBV11-2 with TRBJ1-3; possibly TRBD1 for D (5 bases). Trimming left V 5 bases short and J 0 bases short, with 11 bases between. Germline lookup yields CDR1 SGHAT and CDR2 FQNNGV. The CDR3 length is 15 residues. CDR3 sequence reads: CASSLRGDSGNTIYF. CDR3 DNA sequence: TGTGCCAGCAGCCTTCGGGGGGACTCTGGAAACACCATATATTTT.

V and J are TRBV19 and TRBJ2-7; 12 bases line up with TRBD2. The germline gives CDR1 LNHDA, CDR2 SQIVND (reference sequence). The CDR3 extends over 14 amino acids. J gave up 3 bases and V 4 bases, and 1 base lay outside the gene matches. CDR3 nucleotides: TGTGCCAGTAGTAGGACTAGCGGGAACTACGAGCAGTACTTC. It encodes CASSRTSGNYEQYF.

The genes are TRBV20-1 and TRBJ2-7, with 9 nucleotides matching TRBD2. This CDR3 spans 17 amino acids. Losses at the gene ends were 0 bases for V and 1 base for J; bases not matched to a gene: 10. Germline values: CDR1 DFQATT, CDR2 SNEGSKA (reference sequence). The CDR3 reads CSARDEGLAGRSYEQYF. CDR3 bases: TGCAGTGCTAGAGATGAGGGGCTAGCGGGAAGGTCCTACGAGCAGTACTTC.

The V gene is TRBV7-9, the J gene TRBJ2-6; D is undetermined. The CDR3 length is 15 residues. The V gene lost 2 bases and the J gene lost 1 base, with 6 bases spanning the gap. Germline V lookup: CDR1 SEHNR, CDR2 FQNEAQ (reference sequence). The CDR3 region has the DNA TGTGCCAGCAGCTTATGGGGATCTGGGGCCAACGTCCTGACTTTC. Protein product: CASSLWGSGANVLTF.

This clonotype was recorded at least ten times. The rearrangement joins TRBV6-5 to TRBJ1-1; TRBD1 might be the D (5 bases). The CDR3 consists of 15 residues. Germline V gene sequence: CDR1 MNHEY, CDR2 SVGAGI. V shed 2 bases and J shed 4 bases, with 14 bases lying between them. The CDR3 loop reads CASSYGGTRGTEAFF. In DNA form, the CDR3 reads TGTGCCAGCAGTTACGGTGGGACCCGGGGCACTGAAGCTTTCTTT.

The genes are TRBV7-3 and TRBJ2-3, with D uncertain. Per germline, CDR1 SGHTA and CDR2 FQGTGA. Trimming removed 1 base from V and 4 bases from J, with 9 bases in between. CDR3 size: 14 residues. The DNA for the CDR3 is TGTGCCAGCAGCTTAAACCTCCAGGCAGATACGCAGTATTTT. Protein product: CASSLNLQADTQYF. The whole variable domain, remainder taken from reference TRBV7-3 and TRBJ2-3, is GAGVSQTPSNKVTEKGKYVELRCDPISGHTALYWYRQSLGQGPEFLIYFQGTGAADDSGLPNDRFFAVRPEGSVSTLKIQRTERGDSAVYLCASSLNLQADTQYFGPGTRLTVL.

This clonotype was detected a few times. V is TRBV14 and J is TRBJ2-3; TRBD1 aligns across 7 bases. J lost 0 bases, V lost 3 bases, and 6 bases had no gene match. The CDR3 sequence is 16 residues long. The V gene's germline CDR1 is SGHDN and CDR2 FVKESK. CDR3 nucleotides: TGTGCCAGCAGCCACCCACAGGGGAGAAGCACAGATACGCAGTATTTT. Amino acid sequence: CASSHPQGRSTDTQYF.

This clonotype turned up a few times. The genes are TRBV15 and TRBJ1-1, with a weak D call TRBD1 (6 bases). The CDR3 covers 18 residues. Trimming took 5 bases from V and 6 from J, leaving 28 bases between them. Germline CDR1 LNHNV, CDR2 YYDKDF (reference sequence). For the CDR3, the DNA is TGTGCCACCAGCGGCCTCGGGGGCGGGGGCAAGGTAGGCGCTGAAGCTTTCTTT. Translated, it gives CATSGLGGGGKVGAEAFF.